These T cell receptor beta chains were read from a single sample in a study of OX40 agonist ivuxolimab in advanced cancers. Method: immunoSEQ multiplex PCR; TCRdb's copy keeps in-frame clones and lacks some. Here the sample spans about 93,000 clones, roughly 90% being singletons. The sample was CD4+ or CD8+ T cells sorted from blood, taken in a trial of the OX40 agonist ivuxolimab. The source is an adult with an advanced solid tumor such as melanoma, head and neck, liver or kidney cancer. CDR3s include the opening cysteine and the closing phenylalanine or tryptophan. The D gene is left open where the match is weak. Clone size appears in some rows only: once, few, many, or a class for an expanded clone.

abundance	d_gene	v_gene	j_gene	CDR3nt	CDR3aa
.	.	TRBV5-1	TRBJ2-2	TGCGCCAGCAGCCTACAGGGAAACACCGGGGAGCTGTTTTTT	CASSLQGNTGELFF
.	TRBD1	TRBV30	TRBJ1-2	TGTGCCTGGAATAGGGGCCACGGACAGGGAAGCTATGGCTACACCTTC	CAWNRGHGQGSYGYTF
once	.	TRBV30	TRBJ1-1	TGTGCCCTCGTTAAGGGGGGGGGAACTGAAGCTTTCTTT	CALVKGGGTEAFF
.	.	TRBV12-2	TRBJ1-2	TGTGCAAGTCGCTTAGGCCTAGGGAGCTATGGCTACACCTTC	CASRLGLGSYGYTF
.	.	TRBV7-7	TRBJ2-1	TGTGCTAGCAGCGCCGGGCCGAACAATGAGCAGTTCTTC	CASSAGPNNEQFF
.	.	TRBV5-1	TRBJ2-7	TGCGCCAGCAGCTTGGGAGGGGAGGGGGCTTACGAGCAGTACTTC	CASSLGGEGAYEQYF
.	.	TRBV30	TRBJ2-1	TGTGCCTGGGGAGGGGGGACCCGCTACAATGAGCAGTTCTTC	CAWGGGTRYNEQFF
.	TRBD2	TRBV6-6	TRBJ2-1	TGTGCCAGCAGATTCTCGAGCGGGAGGGAGTTCTTC	CASRFSSGREFF
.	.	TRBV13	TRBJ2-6	TGTGCCAGCGCTGAGGGAGGGGCCAACGTCCTGACTTTC	CASAEGGANVLTF
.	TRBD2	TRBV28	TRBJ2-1	TGTGCCAGCAGTCCTAGCGGGACCAACAATGAGCAGTTCTTC	CASSPSGTNNEQFF
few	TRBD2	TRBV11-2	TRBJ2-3	TGTGCCAGCAGCTTATGGGGACTAGCGGGAACAGATACGCAGTATTTT	CASSLWGLAGTDTQYF
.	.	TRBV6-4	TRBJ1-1	TGTGCCAGCAGCGTGAGGGACCGGTTAGACACTGAAGCTTTCTTT	CASSVRDRLDTEAFF
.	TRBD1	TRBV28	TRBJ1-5	TGTGCCAGCATCCGGACAGGCCAACTTAGCAATCAGCCCCAGCATTTT	CASIRTGQLSNQPQHF
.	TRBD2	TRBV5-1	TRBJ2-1	TGCGCCAGCAGCTTGGGGCGGGAGCTTCGTAATGAGCAGTTCTTC	CASSLGRELRNEQFF
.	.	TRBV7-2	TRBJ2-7	TGTGCCAGCAGCATTACGGGACTGGGCTCCTACGAGCAGTACTTC	CASSITGLGSYEQYF
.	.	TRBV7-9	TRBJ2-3	TGTGCCAGCAGCTTTCAGACGGCCAACACGCAGTATTTT	CASSFQTANTQYF
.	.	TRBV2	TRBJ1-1	TGTGCCAGCAGTGATGAAGGGGGGGGAACTGAAGCTTTCTTT	CASSDEGGGTEAFF
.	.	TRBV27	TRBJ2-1	TGTGCCAGCAGTTTATCCACAGTGCTCAATGAGCAGTTCTTC	CASSLSTVLNEQFF
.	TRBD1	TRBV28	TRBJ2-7	TGTGCCAGCAGTCGAGGACAGGCCTACGAGCAGTACTTC	CASSRGQAYEQYF
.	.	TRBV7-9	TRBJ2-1	TGTGCCAGCAGCCCCCAGGGGGGGGCGTTTGAGCAGTTCTTC	CASSPQGGAFEQFF
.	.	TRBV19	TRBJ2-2	TGTGCCAGTAGTATCACCGGGGAGCTGTTTTTT	CASSITGELFF
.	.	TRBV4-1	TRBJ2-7	TGCGCCAGCAGCCAAGAACAGGCAGGGTTGTACGAGCAGTACTTC	CASSQEQAGLYEQYF
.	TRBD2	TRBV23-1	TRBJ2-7	TGCGCCAGCAGTCAATTGGGCAGACTAGCGGGGAAACCAATTTCCTACGAGCAGTACTTC	CASSQLGRLAGKPISYEQYF
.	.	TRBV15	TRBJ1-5	TGTGCCACCAGCAGAGATATCGCTCAGCCCCAGCATTTT	CATSRDIAQPQHF
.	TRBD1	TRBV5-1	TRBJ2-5	TGCGCCAGCAGCAGTCAGACAGGGGGGTATTCGGAGACCCAGTACTTC	CASSSQTGGYSETQYF
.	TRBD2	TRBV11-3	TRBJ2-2	TGTGCCAGCAGCTTCACTAGCGGGAGGTCCAAGAACACCGGGGAGCTGTTTTTT	CASSFTSGRSKNTGELFF
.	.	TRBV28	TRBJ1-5	TGTGCCAGCAGGGAAAATAGCAATCAGCCCCAGCATTTT	CASRENSNQPQHF
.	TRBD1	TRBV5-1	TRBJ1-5	TGCGCCAGCAGCTTGTCAGGGGGCGAGTATCAGCCCCAGCATTTT	CASSLSGGEYQPQHF
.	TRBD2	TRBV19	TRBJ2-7	TGTGCCAGTAGTATGGGAGGGAACCCTCTCGAGCAGTACTTC	CASSMGGNPLEQYF
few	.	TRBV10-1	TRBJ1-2	TGCGCCAGCAGTAACGACAGAAGATATGGCTACACCTTC	CASSNDRRYGYTF
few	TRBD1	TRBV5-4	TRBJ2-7	TGTGCCAGCAGCTTACAGGGGGCTAGGGAGCAGTACTTC	CASSLQGAREQYF
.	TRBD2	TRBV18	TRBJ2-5	TGTGCCAGCTCACGCGGACTAGCGGGAGAAGAGACCCAGTACTTC	CASSRGLAGEETQYF
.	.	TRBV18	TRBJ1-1	TGTGCCAGCTCACCACCCGTTCAGGGGACGAACACTGAAGCTTTCTTT	CASSPPVQGTNTEAFF
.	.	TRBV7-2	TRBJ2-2	TGTGCCAGCAGCCGGGCCGCAGCAAACACCGGGGAGCTGTTTTTT	CASSRAAANTGELFF
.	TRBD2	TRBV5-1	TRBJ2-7	TGCGCCAGCAGCTGGGTGGAGCGGGAGACCTACGAGCAGTACTTC	CASSWVERETYEQYF
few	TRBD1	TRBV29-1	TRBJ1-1	TGCAGCGTAAAGGGACAGCTAGTCACTGAAGCTTTCTTT	CSVKGQLVTEAFF
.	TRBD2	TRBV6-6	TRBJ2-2	TGTGCCAGCAGTATCAGCGGGAGGGGCGTACCCGGGGAGCTGTTTTTT	CASSISGRGVPGELFF
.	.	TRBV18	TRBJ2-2	TGTGCCAGCTCACCAAAGTCCAGTCCAAACACCGGGGAGCTGTTTTTT	CASSPKSSPNTGELFF
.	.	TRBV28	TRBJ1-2	TGTGCCAGCAGGGGCAGTGACTATGGCTACACCTTC	CASRGSDYGYTF
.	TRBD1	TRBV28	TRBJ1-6	TGTGCCAGCAGTTCAAGGATCGGGACAGTTTTAATTTCCCTCCACTTT	CASSSRIGTVLISLHF
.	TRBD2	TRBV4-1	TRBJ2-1	TGCGCCAGCAGCCAAGGTGTAGCGGGCTTCTCCTACAATGAGCAGTTCTTC	CASSQGVAGFSYNEQFF
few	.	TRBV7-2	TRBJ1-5	TGTGCCAGCAGCTTTTTTCTCAATCAGCCCCAGCATTTT	CASSFFLNQPQHF
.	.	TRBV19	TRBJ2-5	TGTGCCAGTAGTATCAGGGAGACCCAGTACTTC	CASSIRETQYF
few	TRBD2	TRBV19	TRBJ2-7	TGTGCCAGTAGTTCTAGCGGGACCTACTCCTACGAGCAGTACTTC	CASSSSGTYSYEQYF